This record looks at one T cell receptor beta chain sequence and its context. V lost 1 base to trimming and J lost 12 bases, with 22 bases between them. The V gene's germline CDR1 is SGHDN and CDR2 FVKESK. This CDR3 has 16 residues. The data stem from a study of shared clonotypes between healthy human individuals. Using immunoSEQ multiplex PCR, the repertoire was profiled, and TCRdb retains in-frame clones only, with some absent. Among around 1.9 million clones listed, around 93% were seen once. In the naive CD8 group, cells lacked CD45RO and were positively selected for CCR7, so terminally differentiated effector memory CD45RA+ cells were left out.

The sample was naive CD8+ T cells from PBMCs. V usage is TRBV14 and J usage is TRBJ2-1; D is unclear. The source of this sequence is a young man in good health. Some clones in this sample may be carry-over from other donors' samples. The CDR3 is CASSQVIASAPDGQFF. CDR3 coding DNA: TGTGCCAGCAGCCAAGTTATTGCGTCGGCCCCTGACGGGCAGTTCTTC.